This T cell receptor (beta chain) was obtained from a study of T cells in Graves' hyperthyroidism and ophthalmopathy. Study-wide results and caveats: The majority of expanded thyroid clonotypes above 0.001 also appeared in blood.

A patient was excluded if there was uncontrolled infection, other autoimmune disease, pregnancy or lactation. The germline V gene has CDR1 SEHNR and CDR2 FQNEAQ (reference sequence). Trimming cost V 6 bases and J 2 bases; bases outside gene matches: 10. The CDR3 totals 16 residues. Amplified TCR beta CDR3 regions derived from RNA transcripts. First-round RT-PCR of the TCR CDR3 relied on the HTBI primer set. MiXCR was run by TCRdb on the multiplex PCR reads, yielding one entry per CDR3 protein. This sample yields more than 550,000 distinct CDR3 sequences, of which 45% are seen a single time; less than 9.5% belongs to the top ten. As to this clonotype: The antigen is undetermined.

The sequenced sample consisted of peripheral blood or thyroid tissue (not recorded which). The source is an adult man with Graves' disease, either hyperthyroidism or ophthalmopathy (not recorded which). The chain combines TRBV7-9 with TRBJ1-5, with 7 bases lining up with TRBD1. This CDR3 reads CASSFSTGNRNQPQHF. CDR3 sequence (DNA): TGTGCCAGCAGTTTCTCGACAGGGAATCGCAATCAGCCCCAGCATTTT.